This T cell receptor (beta chain) was sequenced during a study of T cells in Graves' hyperthyroidism and ophthalmopathy (dated by TCRdb to between 2017 and 2020). At the level of the whole study: Peripheral blood samples were taken at the time of initial diagnosis, prior to any treatment. According to the paper, TCR Vbeta CDR3 sequencing was carried out on some 140 peripheral blood samples, which came from some 41 ophthalmopathy, fewer than 80 hyperthyroidism and some 17 progressor patients. After blood sampling, hyperthyroidism patients were treated with methimazole at a starting dose of 30 mg daily, and ophthalmopathy patients were treated with high-dose intravenous methylprednisolone. The 75 to 100 discovery patients were divided at random into training and test sets in a 7:3 ratio. The study also compared thyroid tissue and blood T-cell repertoires from about 6 Graves' hyperthyroidism patients. An independent validation cohort of under 20 hyperthyroidism patients and 17 patients who later progressed to ophthalmopathy tested prospective prediction of ophthalmopathy. To identify TCR V-J signatures that set the groups apart, the researchers used a discovery cohort of roughly 100 patients, made up of around 42 with Graves' ophthalmopathy and about 55 with stable Graves' hyperthyroidism.

A patient counted as having stable Graves' hyperthyroidism if no progression to ophthalmopathy occurred over 18 months of follow-up. Hyperthyroidism patients were newly diagnosed, with disease duration under 2 months, and aged 18 to 65 years. Patients with uncontrolled infections, other autoimmune diseases, pregnancy or lactation were excluded. Diagnoses were established on the basis of clinical symptoms, serum thyroxine and TRAb, thyroid ultrasound, and orbital computed tomography. PBMCs were isolated from approximately 10 ml of fresh peripheral blood by Ficoll-Paque density gradient centrifugation. Total RNA was extracted using Trizol reagent, and RNA quality was assessed on an Agilent 2100 Bioanalyzer. The TCR beta CDR3 regions were amplified from the RNA transcripts. For the first round of RT-PCR on the TCR CDR3, the HTBI primer set was used together with the Qiagen OneStep RT-PCR kit. Libraries were constructed in a second round of multiplex PCR, after which size selection and purification were performed. Paired-end sequencing of the libraries was performed with 100 bp reads on an Illumina HiSeq2000. Per the authors' processing: SOAPnuke was used to process the raw data, throwing out any read that contained adapters or uncalled bases, had a mean Phred below 15, or lacked an exact constant-primer or identifier match. COPE v1.2.5 was used to merge the high-quality paired reads, and each unique nucleotide sequence was defined as a clonotype. Clonotypes were aligned to IMGT TRBV, TRBD and TRBJ reference segments using MiTCR v1.1. The analysis was restricted to V-J combinations with a frequency above 0.0001, which together covered over 99% of the repertoires. The TCS score was defined as the ratio of F50 (clonal expansion) to E x V (chaos), calculated using BLOSUM62-based TCRdist between CDR3 peptides within each V-J. Welch's t-statistics and random forest reduced around 550 V-J features to 10 to 15, which were used in a naive Bayes classifier (R e1071). TCRdb handled the public reads itself, with Q25 trimming in fastp and clone calling in MiXCR, and kept productive beta chains. Here each entry gathers all rows of one CDR3 protein and keeps the most common genes and DNA. TCRdb's processing, not the study's, gives the V and J calls here. This sample lists about 620,000 distinct CDR3 sequences; roughly 15% were detected once. The ten largest clones represent approximately 3.8% of the sample.

This clonotype was seen at least ten times. Its antigen remains unidentified. No base-level quality is on record; no much larger clone is a single base apart. Results and caveats for the whole study, not just this receptor: In validation, progression to ophthalmopathy was predicted by the model with about 70% sensitivity and 72% to 85% specificity, a median of 6.5 months before onset. No statistical method was used to set the sample size in advance, and investigators knew the group allocation. Most expanded thyroid clonotypes (frequency above 0.001) were also detected in blood, a finding suggesting that blood repertoires may reflect thyroid immune responses. In cross-validation, a model built on a 13 V-J signature told ophthalmopathy apart from stable hyperthyroidism with under 90% sensitivity and about 81% specificity, and in testing the same model reached 80%/75%.

V is cut by 4 bases and J by 7 bases, and the space between the germline ends is 16 bases. CDR1 and CDR2 were assigned from the germline V gene as MGHRA and YSYEKL. From cysteine to phenylalanine, the CDR3 is 14 amino acids long. Of all the DNA, just the CDR3 is kept, 42 bases in frame from base 1. This clonotype was sampled from a woman aged 30 to 39 with Graves' hyperthyroidism. Input material: blood. Here the chain combines TRBV4-1 and TRBJ1-1, and TRBD1 may be the D gene, going by 6 matching bases. The nucleotides read TGCGCCAGCAGCCGCGAAGGGGGTTCAGATGAAGCTTTCTTT. Its translation is CASSREGGSDEAFF.